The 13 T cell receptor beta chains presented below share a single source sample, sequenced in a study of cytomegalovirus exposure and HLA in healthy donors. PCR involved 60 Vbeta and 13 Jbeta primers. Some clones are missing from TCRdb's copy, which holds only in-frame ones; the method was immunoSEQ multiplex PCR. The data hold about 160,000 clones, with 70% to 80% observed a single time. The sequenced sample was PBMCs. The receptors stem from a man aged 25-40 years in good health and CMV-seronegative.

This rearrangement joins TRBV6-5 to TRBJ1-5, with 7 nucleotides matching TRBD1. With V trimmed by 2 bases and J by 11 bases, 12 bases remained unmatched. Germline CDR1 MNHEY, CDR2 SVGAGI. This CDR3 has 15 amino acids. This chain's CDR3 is CASSYSQGGIFAQHF. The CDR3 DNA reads TGTGCCAGCAGTTACAGCCAGGGGGGTATCTTTGCCCAGCATTTT.

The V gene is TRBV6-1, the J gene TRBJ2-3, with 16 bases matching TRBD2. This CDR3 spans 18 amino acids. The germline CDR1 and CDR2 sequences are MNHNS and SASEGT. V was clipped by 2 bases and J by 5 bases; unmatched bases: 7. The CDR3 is CASSEYGTSGGAVDTQYF. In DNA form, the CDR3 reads TGTGCCAGCAGTGAATACGGGACTAGCGGGGGGGCCGTAGATACGCAGTATTTT.

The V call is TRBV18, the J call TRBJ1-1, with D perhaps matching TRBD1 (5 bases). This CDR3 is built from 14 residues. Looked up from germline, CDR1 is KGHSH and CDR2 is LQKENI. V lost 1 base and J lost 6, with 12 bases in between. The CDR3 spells CASSPRGEVAEAFF. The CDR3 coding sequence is TGTGCCAGCTCACCACGAGGGGAGGTAGCTGAAGCTTTCTTT.

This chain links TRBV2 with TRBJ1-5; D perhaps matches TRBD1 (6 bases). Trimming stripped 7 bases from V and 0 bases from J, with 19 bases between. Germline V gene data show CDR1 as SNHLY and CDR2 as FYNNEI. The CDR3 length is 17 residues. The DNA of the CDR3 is TGTGCCAGCAAGTTGACGGGACACCCGTATAGCAATCAGCCCCAGCATTTT. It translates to CASKLTGHPYSNQPQHF.

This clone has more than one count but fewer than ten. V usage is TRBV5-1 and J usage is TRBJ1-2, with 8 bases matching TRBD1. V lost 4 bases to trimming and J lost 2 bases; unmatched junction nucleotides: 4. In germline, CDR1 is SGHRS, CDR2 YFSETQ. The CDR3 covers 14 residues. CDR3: CASSAGQGNYGYTF. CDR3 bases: TGCGCCAGCAGCGCCGGACAGGGAAACTATGGCTACACCTTC.

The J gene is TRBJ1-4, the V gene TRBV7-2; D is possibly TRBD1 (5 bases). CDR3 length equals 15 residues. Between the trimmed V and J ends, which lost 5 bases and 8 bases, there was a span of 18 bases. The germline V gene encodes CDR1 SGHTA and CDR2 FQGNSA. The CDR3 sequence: CASSPVGGKGEKLFF. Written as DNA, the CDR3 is TGTGCCAGCAGCCCAGTTGGGGGGAAAGGAGAAAAACTGTTTTTT. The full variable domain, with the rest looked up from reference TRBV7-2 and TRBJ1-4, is GAGVSQSPSNKVTEKGKDVELRCDPISGHTALYWYRQSLGQGLEFLIYFQGNSAPDKSGLPSDRFSAERTGGSVSTLTIQRTQQEDSAVYLCASSPVGGKGEKLFFGSGTQLSVL.

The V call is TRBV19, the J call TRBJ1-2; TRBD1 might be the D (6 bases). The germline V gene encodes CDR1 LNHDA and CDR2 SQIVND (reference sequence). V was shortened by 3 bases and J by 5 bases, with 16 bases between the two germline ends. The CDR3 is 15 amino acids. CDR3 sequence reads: CASSIPQGRWYGYTF. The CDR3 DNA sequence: TGTGCCAGTAGTATTCCACAGGGTCGGTGGTATGGCTACACCTTC.

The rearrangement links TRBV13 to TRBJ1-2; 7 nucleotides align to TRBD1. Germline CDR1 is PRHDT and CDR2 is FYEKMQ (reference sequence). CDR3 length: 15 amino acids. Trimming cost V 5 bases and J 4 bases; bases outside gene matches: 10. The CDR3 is CASSGKGQLAYGYTF. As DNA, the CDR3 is TGTGCCAGCAGCGGAAAGGGACAGCTGGCCTATGGCTACACCTTC.

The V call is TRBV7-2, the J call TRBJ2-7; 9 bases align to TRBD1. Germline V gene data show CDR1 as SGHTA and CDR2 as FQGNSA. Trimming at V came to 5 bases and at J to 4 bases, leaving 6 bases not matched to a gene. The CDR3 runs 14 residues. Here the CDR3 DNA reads TGTGCCAGCAGCCGGGACAGGGAGATTTACGAGCAGTACTTC. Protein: CASSRDREIYEQYF.

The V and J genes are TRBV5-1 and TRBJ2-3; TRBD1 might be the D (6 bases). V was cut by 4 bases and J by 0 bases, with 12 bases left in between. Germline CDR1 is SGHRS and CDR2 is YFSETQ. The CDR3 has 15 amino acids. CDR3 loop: CASSPADSSTDTQYF. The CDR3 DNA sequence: TGCGCCAGCAGCCCGGCGGACAGTAGCACAGATACGCAGTATTTT.

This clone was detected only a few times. CDR3 residues: CASSPTGVAKNIQYF. The CDR3 coding sequence is TGTGCCAGCTCACCCACAGGGGTTGCCAAAAACATTCAGTACTTC. V is TRBV18 and J is TRBJ2-4; 7 bases fit TRBD1. The V segment lost 3 bases and the J segment 1 base; nucleotides outside the gene matches: 3. Germline V gene sequence: CDR1 KGHSH, CDR2 LQKENI. CDR3 size: 15 residues.

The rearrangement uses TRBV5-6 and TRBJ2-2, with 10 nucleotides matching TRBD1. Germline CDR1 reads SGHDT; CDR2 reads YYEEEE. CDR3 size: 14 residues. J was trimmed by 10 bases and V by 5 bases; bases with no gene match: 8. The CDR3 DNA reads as TGTGCCAGCAGTTTCGACAGGGGGCTACAGGAGCTGTTTTTT. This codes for CASSFDRGLQELFF.

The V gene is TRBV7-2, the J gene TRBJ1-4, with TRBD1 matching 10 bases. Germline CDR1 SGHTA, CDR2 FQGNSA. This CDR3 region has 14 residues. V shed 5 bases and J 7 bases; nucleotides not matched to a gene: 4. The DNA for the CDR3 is TGTGCCAGCAGCCTGGACAGGGGGAGTGAAAAACTGTTTTTT. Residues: CASSLDRGSEKLFF.